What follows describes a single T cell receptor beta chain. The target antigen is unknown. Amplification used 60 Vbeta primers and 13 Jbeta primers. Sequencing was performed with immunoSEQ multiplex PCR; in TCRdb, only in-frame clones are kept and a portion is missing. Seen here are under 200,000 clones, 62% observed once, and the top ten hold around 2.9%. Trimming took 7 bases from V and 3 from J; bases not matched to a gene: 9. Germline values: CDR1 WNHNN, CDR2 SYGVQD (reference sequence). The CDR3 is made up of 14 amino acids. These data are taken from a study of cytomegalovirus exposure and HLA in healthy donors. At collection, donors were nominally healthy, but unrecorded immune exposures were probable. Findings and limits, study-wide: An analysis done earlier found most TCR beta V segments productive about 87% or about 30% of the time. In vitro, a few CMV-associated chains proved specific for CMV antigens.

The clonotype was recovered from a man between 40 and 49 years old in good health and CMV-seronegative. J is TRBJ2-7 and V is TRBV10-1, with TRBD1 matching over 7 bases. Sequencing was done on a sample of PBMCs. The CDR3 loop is CASITGARVYEQYF. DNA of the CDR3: TGCGCCAGCATTACAGGGGCACGGGTCTACGAGCAGTACTTC.